This T cell receptor beta chain comes out of a study of shared clonotypes between healthy human individuals. The data were produced by immunoSEQ multiplex PCR, yet TCRdb's version contains in-frame clones alone and is incomplete. The sample has 2 million to 2.5 million clones; 90% to 97% are singletons. As for this clone: Within the sample, other DNA sequences also encode this same CDR3.

The V gene's germline CDR1 is SQVTM and CDR2 ANQGSEA. The CDR3 spans 13 residues. Between the trimmed V and J ends, which lost 3 bases and 0 bases, there was a span of 8 bases. This sequence originates from a man younger than 35 in good health. Sequenced sample: naive CD4+ T cells sorted from blood. Subset defined: CD45RA+ positively selected. The genes are TRBV29-1 and TRBJ1-1; D is unclear. The CDR3 protein is CSVERTVNTEAFF. CDR3 DNA: TGCAGCGTTGAGAGGACTGTGAACACTGAAGCTTTCTTT.